This T cell receptor beta chain was documented in a study of T cells in localized non-small cell lung cancer (dated by TCRdb to the early 2020s). In the study overall: Comparing tumors with uninvolved tumor-adjacent lungs, the study looked at the T cell repertoires of hundreds of patients with early-stage NSCLC. The cohort was made up of around 240 treatment-naive NSCLC patients whose localized lung tumors had been resected. A mean age of 66.3 years was recorded for the NSCLC patients, of whom around 120 were male and around 100 were female.

At diagnosis, tumor, uninvolved tumor-adjacent lung and peripheral blood were collected and then preserved as a mix of FFPE and fresh-frozen material. For TCR repertoire profiling, blood samples were analyzed as peripheral blood mononuclear cells. The immunoSEQ Assay was used to sequence TCR beta CDR3 regions from DNA. In the original analysis: T cell density was computed as TCR beta template counts normalized to usable DNA estimated by amplifying housekeeping genes. Using the preseqR package, richness was estimated by extrapolating to 120,000 templates for tissue samples and 400,000 templates for PBMC samples. Clonality was defined as one minus Pielou's evenness. Tissue-enriched TCRs were identified through differential abundance testing performed on productive amino-acid clonotypes, with a minimum total count of 5 and an alpha of 0.1. The Jaccard Index and the Morisita Overlap Index were used to measure repertoire overlap between compartments. TCR beta CDR3s were clustered by GLIPH together with public tetramer-defined viral CDR3s, and at least three viral sequences plus V-gene enrichment were required for viral motifs. TCRdb obtained this table from immuneACCESS and retained in-frame rearrangements with V and J assigned. These tables miss some clones; where compared with another copy, unresolved V genes account for less than half of the shortfall, and the remainder is unexplained. The V and J calls and clone size come from that table; D and trimming were worked out from the DNA. Counted in this sample were about 18,000 clones; under 85% of them appeared once. The ten largest make up 25% of the sample.

The investigation overall reported the following: Because multi-region tumor sequencing was not performed, intratumor heterogeneity could not be ruled out. Of the top 100 tumor clones, a median of approximately 60 were detected in paired uninvolved adjacent lung; roughly 29 were also among that lung's top 100. Since the design was exploratory, TCR variables were selected using unadjusted p-values with no false-discovery rate correction. Longer overall survival was associated with higher blood T cell density, whereas shorter survival was associated with higher adjacent-lung clonality. Uninvolved tumor-adjacent lung showed the highest T cell clonality, higher than tumor, which suggests more focused antigenic responses in the uninvolved tumor-adjacent lung.

Judged by its sample share, this clone qualifies as medium-sized (0.01 to 0.1%). Its recognized antigen is unknown. No much larger clone is present one base from it, and per-base qualities are unavailable. Looking up the germline V gene (reference sequence) yields CDR1 MNHNY and CDR2 SVGAGI. Between the V and J ends, shortened by 7 bases and 4 bases respectively, the junction contains 13 bases. Measured from the cysteine to the phenylalanine, the CDR3 is 13 residues long. Just the 39-base CDR3 DNA is kept, in frame starting at base 1. This sample comprised peripheral blood, obtained before any cancer treatment. The chain is encoded by TRBV6-6 joined to TRBJ1-1; the D gene is perhaps TRBD1, on 5 matching bases. The receptor comes from a female donor older than 55 with stage I lung adenocarcinoma. The CDR3 corresponds to CASTRGGSTEAFF. The base sequence is TGTGCCAGCACCCGGGGGGGGAGCACTGAAGCTTTCTTT.